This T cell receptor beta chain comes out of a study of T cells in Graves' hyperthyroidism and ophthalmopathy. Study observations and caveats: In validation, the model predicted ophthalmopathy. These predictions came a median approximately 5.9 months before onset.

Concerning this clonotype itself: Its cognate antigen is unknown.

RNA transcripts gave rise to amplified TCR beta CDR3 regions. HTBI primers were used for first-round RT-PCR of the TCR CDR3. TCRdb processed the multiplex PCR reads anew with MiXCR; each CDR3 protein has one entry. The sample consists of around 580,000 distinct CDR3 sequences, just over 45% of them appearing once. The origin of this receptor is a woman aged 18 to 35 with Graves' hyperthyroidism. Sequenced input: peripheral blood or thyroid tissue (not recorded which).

The CDR3 region is CASSVRWGQGGEKLFF. The CDR3 DNA reads TGTGCCAGCAGTGTTCGCTGGGGACAGGGAGGTGAAAAACTGTTTTTT. The chain has TRBV25-1 and TRBJ1-4; 9 bases are a match to TRBD1. Trimming at V came to 4 bases and at J to 7 bases, leaving 10 bases not matched to a gene. Looked up from germline, CDR1 is MGHDK and CDR2 is SYGVNS. The CDR3 length is 16 residues.